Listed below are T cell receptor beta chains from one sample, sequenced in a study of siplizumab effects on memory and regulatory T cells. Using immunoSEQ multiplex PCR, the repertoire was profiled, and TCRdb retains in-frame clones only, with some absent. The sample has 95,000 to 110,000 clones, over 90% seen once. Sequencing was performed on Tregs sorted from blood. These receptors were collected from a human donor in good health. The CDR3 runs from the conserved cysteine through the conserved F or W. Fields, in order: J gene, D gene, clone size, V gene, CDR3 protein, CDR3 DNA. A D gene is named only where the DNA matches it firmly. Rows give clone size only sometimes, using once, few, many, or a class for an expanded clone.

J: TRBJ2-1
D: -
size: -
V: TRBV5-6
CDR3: CASSFTTSSYNEQFF
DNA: TGTGCCAGCAGCTTTACGACTAGCTCCTACAATGAGCAGTTCTTC

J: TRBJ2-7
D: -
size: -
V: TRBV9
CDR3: CASSVGGSSYEQYF
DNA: TGTGCCAGCAGCGTGGGGGGCAGCTCCTACGAGCAGTACTTC

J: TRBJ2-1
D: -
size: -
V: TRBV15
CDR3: CATSSTSKNEQFF
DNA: TGTGCCACCAGCTCCACTAGTAAAAATGAGCAGTTCTTC

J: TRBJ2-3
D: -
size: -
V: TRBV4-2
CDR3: CASSQQLTTLELGTDTQYF
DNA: TGTGCCAGCAGCCAACAACTGACAACTCTAGAGTTGGGCACAGATACGCAGTATTTT

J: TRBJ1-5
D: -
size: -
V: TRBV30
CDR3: CAWSVRFNQPQHF
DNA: TGTGCCTGGAGTGTACGGTTTAATCAGCCCCAGCATTTT

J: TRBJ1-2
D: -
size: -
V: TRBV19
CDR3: CASSGGHGYTF
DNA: TGTGCCAGTAGTGGAGGGCATGGCTACACCTTC

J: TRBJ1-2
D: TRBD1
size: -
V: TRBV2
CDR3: CASSAVRTGGDYGYTF
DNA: TGTGCCAGCAGTGCGGTTCGGACAGGGGGGGACTATGGCTACACCTTC

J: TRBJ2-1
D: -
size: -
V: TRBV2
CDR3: CASGGAEVDNEQFF
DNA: TGTGCCAGCGGGGGGGCGGAGGTTGACAATGAGCAGTTCTTC

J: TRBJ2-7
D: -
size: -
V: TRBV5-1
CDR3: CASSFRGDSYEQYF
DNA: TGCGCCAGCAGCTTCCGCGGCGACTCCTACGAGCAGTACTTC

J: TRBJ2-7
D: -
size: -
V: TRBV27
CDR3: CASSLSSFYEQYF
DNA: TGTGCCAGCAGTTTATCCAGCTTCTACGAGCAGTACTTC

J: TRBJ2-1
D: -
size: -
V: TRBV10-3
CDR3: CAISFVLGTSGGLDSYNEQFF
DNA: TGTGCCATCAGCTTCGTTCTGGGTACGTCGGGCGGGCTCGACTCCTACAATGAGCAGTTCTTC

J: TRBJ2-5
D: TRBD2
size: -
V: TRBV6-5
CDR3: CAGEAGAEETQYF
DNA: TGTGCCGGAGAAGCGGGAGCGGAGGAGACCCAGTACTTC

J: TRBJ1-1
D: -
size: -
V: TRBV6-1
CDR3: CASSEVKGLWHTEAFF
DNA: TGTGCCAGCAGTGAAGTTAAGGGGCTCTGGCACACTGAAGCTTTCTTT

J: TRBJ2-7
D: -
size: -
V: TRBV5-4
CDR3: CASSLGGQGVYEQYF
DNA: TGTGCCAGCAGCTTAGGGGGACAAGGGGTTTACGAGCAGTACTTC

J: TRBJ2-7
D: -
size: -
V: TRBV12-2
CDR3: CASRLVGMGSSYEQYF
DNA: -

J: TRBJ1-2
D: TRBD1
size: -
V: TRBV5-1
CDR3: CASSLLGQGNYGYTF
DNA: TGCGCCAGCAGCTTGCTGGGACAGGGTAACTATGGCTACACCTTC

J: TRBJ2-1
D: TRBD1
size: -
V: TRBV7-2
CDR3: CASSSTGGYEQFF
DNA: TGTGCCAGCAGCTCTACAGGGGGCTATGAGCAGTTCTTC

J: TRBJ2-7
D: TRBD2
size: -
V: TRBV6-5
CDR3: CASRGLAASYEQYF
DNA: TGTGCCAGCAGGGGACTAGCGGCATCCTACGAGCAGTACTTC

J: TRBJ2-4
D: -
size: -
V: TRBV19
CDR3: CASSAWGAVAKNIQYF
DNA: TGTGCCAGTAGTGCATGGGGGGCAGTGGCCAAAAACATTCAGTACTTC

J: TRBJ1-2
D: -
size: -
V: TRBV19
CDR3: CASSPSGLPNYGYTF
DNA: TGTGCCAGTAGTCCCTCGGGACTACCTAACTATGGCTACACCTTC

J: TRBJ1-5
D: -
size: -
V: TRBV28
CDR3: CASRIMTALTPQHF
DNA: TGTGCCAGCAGAATAATGACAGCCCTAACCCCCCAGCATTTT

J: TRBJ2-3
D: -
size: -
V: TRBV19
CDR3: CASSTSRRGRATDTQYF
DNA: TGTGCCAGTAGTACCAGCCGCCGGGGGCGAGCGACAGATACGCAGTATTTT

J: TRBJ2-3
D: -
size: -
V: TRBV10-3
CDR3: CAIATGTDTQYF
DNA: TGTGCCATAGCGACTGGCACAGATACGCAGTATTTT

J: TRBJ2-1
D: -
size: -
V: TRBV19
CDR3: CASSILTGVSYNEQFF
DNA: TGTGCCAGTAGTATCCTCACCGGGGTATCCTACAATGAGCAGTTCTTC

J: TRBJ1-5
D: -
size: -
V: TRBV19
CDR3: CASKYWADSSNQPQHF
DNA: TGTGCCAGTAAATATTGGGCAGACAGCAGCAATCAGCCCCAGCATTTT

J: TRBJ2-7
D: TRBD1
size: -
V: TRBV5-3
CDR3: CARSFLRGCSYEQYF
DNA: TGTGCCAGAAGCTTTCTCAGGGGGTGCTCCTACGAGCAGTACTTC

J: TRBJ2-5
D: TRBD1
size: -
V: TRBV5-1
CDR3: CASSSGQIQETQYF
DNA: TGCGCCAGCAGCTCGGGACAGATACAAGAGACCCAGTACTTC

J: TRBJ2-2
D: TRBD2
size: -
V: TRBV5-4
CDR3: CASSSRLAGGDTGELFF
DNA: TGTGCCAGCAGCAGTAGACTAGCGGGAGGAGACACCGGGGAGCTGTTTTTT

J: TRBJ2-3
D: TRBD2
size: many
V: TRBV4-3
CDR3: CASSQDLIRASGRRDTQYF
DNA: TGCGCCAGCAGCCAAGATCTGATTCGGGCTAGCGGGAGACGTGATACGCAGTATTTT

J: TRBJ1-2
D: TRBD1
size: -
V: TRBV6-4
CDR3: CASSAGTGGGYTF
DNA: TGTGCCAGCAGCGCCGGGACAGGGGGCGGCTACACCTTC

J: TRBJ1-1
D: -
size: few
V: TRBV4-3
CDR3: CASSLSYGNTEAFF
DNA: TGCGCCAGCAGCCTCAGTTACGGGAACACTGAAGCTTTCTTT

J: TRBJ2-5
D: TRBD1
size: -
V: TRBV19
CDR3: CASSISHRGQETQYF
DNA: TGTGCCAGTAGTATTTCCCACAGGGGCCAAGAGACCCAGTACTTC

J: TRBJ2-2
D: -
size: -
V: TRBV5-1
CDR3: CASSLVSSNTGELFF
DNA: TGCGCCAGCAGCTTGGTCAGTTCGAACACCGGGGAGCTGTTTTTT

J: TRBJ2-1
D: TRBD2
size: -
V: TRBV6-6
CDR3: CASSRLAENNEQFF
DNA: TGTGCCAGCAGCCGACTAGCGGAGAACAATGAGCAGTTCTTC

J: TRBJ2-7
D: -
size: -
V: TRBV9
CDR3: CASSVGAGVLGEQYF
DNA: TGTGCCAGCAGCGTAGGGGCAGGGGTTTTGGGCGAGCAGTACTTC

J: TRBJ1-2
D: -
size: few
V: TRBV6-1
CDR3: CASSAAKTGFANYGYTF
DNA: TGTGCCAGCAGTGCCGCGAAAACAGGTTTCGCTAACTATGGCTACACCTTC

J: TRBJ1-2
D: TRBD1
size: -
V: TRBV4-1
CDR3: CASSQGDRTNYGYTF
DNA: TGCGCCAGCAGCCAAGGGGACAGGACGAACTATGGCTACACCTTC

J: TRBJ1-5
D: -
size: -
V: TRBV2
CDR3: CASSSDRWGQPQHF
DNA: TGTGCCAGCAGCTCCGACAGGTGGGGTCAGCCCCAGCATTTT

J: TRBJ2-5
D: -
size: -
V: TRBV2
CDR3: CASRQPGGGKTQYF
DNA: TGTGCCAGCAGGCAGCCCGGGGGCGGGAAGACCCAGTACTTC

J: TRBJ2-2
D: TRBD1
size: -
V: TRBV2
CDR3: CASKQGAQTGELFF
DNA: TGTGCCAGCAAGCAGGGGGCGCAAACCGGGGAGCTGTTTTTT

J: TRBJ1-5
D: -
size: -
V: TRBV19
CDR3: CASSTDGTPSQHF
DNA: TGTGCCAGTAGTACGGACGGGACACCCTCCCAGCATTTT

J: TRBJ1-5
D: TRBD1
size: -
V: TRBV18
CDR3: CASSRDREPQHF
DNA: TGTGCCAGCTCACGGGACAGGGAGCCCCAGCATTTT

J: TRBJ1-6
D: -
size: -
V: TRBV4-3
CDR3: CASSQARRSYNSPLHF
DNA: TGCGCCAGCAGCCAAGCCCGGCGGTCCTATAATTCACCCCTCCACTTT

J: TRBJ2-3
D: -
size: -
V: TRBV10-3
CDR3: CAISEHGWGKRTQYF
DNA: TGTGCCATCAGTGAGCACGGTTGGGGTAAGAGGACGCAGTATTTT

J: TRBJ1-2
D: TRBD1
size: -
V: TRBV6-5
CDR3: CASSTTGVDYGYTF
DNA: TGTGCCAGCAGCACGACAGGGGTTGACTATGGCTACACCTTC

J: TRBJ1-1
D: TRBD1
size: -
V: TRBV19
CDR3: CASTGDRAGEAFF
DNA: TGTGCCAGTACGGGGGACAGGGCGGGGGAAGCTTTCTTT

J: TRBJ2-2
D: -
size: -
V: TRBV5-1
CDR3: CASSLEPTTGELFF
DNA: TGCGCCAGCAGCTTGGAACCGACCACCGGGGAGCTGTTTTTT

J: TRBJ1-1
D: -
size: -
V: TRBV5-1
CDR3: CASSLEGRTRGEAFF
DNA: TGCGCCAGCAGCTTGGAGGGCAGGACTAGAGGTGAAGCTTTCTTT

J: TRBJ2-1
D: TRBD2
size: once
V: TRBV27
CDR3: CASSLAGLETHEQFF
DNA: TGTGCCAGCAGCCTAGCGGGCTTGGAGACACATGAGCAGTTCTTC

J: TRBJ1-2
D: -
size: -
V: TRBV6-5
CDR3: CASRDSRYTF
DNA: TGTGCCAGCAGAGACAGTCGCTACACCTTC

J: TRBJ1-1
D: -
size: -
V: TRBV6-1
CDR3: CASSVKGNTEAFF
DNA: TGTGCCAGCAGTGTTAAGGGGAACACTGAAGCTTTCTTT

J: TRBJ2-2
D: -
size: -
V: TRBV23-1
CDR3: CAPKAGNTGELFF
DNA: TGCGCCCCCAAGGCGGGGAACACCGGGGAGCTGTTTTTT

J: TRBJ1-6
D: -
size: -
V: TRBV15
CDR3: CAIIPLGINSPLHF
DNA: TGTGCCATTATCCCTCTGGGTATTAATTCACCCCTCCACTTT

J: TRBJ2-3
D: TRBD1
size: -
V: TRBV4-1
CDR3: CASSRRQGLRADTQYF
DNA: TGCGCCAGCAGCCGGAGACAGGGTCTGAGGGCAGATACGCAGTATTTT